The next 7 T cell receptor beta chains were all read from a single sample in a study of blood T cell repertoires in COVID-19. Measured with immunoSEQ multiplex PCR; TCRdb has only the in-frame clones, and not every one. This sample has approximately 150,000 clones, with around 81% found just once. Sequenced material: peripheral blood. The receptors originated from an elderly woman with COVID-19, enrolled during active disease.

The chain recombines TRBV3-1 (or the pseudogene TRBV3-2) with TRBJ1-3, with 10 bases identical to TRBD1. J gave up 2 bases and V 4 bases, and 2 bases lay outside the gene matches. The length of the CDR3 is 15 residues. Germline V lookup: CDR1 LGHDT, CDR2 YNNKEL (reference sequence). The CDR3 DNA is TGTGCCAGCAGCCCGACAGGGGGCACTGGAAACACCATATATTTT. Its translation is CASSPTGGTGNTIYF.

This chain links TRBV27 with TRBJ1-2; possibly TRBD1 for D (5 bases). The CDR3 length is 11 residues. Germline V CDR1 and CDR2: MNHEY, SMNVEV (reference sequence). V gave up 4 bases and J gave up 5 bases, with 5 bases separating them. CDR3 region: CASSSGYGYTF. The CDR3, as DNA: TGTGCCAGCAGTTCAGGGTATGGCTACACCTTC.

The V and J genes are TRBV11-2 and TRBJ1-2; no clear D. CDR3 length equals 15 residues. From germline, CDR1 is SGHAT and CDR2 FQNNGV. The ends were cut back, 7 bases at V and 2 bases at J, with 17 bases in the middle. CDR3 in DNA: TGTGCCAGCACCCATGAGAGTACCACCAACTATGGCTACACCTTC. Translated, it gives CASTHESTTNYGYTF.

The V call is TRBV6-4, the J call TRBJ1-2; the D is unclear. With 4 bases removed from V and 4 bases from J, the gap between germline ends came to 16 bases. The V gene's germline CDR1 is MRHNA and CDR2 SNTAGT. The CDR3 has 15 amino acids. The CDR3 protein is CASSVLQDSSYGYTF. The CDR3 DNA reads as TGTGCCAGCAGTGTCCTCCAGGACTCCTCCTATGGCTACACCTTC.

The chain joins TRBV27 to TRBJ1-6; 7 bases align to TRBD1. V shed 4 bases and J 8 bases; nucleotides not matched to a gene: 5. The CDR3 runs 14 residues. Germline V gives CDR1 MNHEY, CDR2 SMNVEV (reference sequence). The CDR3 sequence: CASSYGTVDSPLHF. The CDR3 coding sequence is TGTGCCAGCAGTTATGGGACAGTTGATTCACCCCTCCACTTT.

CDR3 region: CASIRTGQGYEQYF. CDR3 DNA sequence: TGTGCCAGCATAAGGACAGGGCAAGGCTACGAGCAGTACTTC. The chain is built from TRBV2 and TRBJ2-7, with TRBD1 matching over 8 bases. The CDR3 length is 14 residues. Germline V gives CDR1 SNHLY, CDR2 FYNNEI. The V and J ends lost 7 bases and 3 bases, in that order; junction bases with no gene match: 8.

The chain couples TRBV28 to TRBJ2-1; 7 nucleotides line up with TRBD2. V shed 6 bases, J shed 5 bases, and the junction held 10 bases outside the gene matches. The CDR3 is made up of 15 amino acids. Germline values: CDR1 MDHEN, CDR2 SYDVKM. The CDR3 DNA sequence: TGTGCCAGCAGGGTGAGCGGGACCCGGAACAATGAGCAGTTCTTC. This gives the protein CASRVSGTRNNEQFF.